The clone carrying this T cell receptor (beta chain) was seen a handful of times. Its antigen is still unknown. This record belongs to a study of T cell repertoires in cytomegalovirus infection. Across the study: TCR beta signatures that were public indicated CMV infection and matching HLA type. Notes on the study in general: There were carriers of CMV plus the relevant HLA, and cumulative public TCR beta family frequency identified them. Within the response measured ex vivo, HLA-C-restricted CMV-specific TCR beta clonotypes were dominant.

TCRdb re-derived calls from the reads in MiXCR, one entry per CDR3 protein. The sample consists of a few hundred thousand distinct CDR3 sequences, roughly 13% of them appearing once. The sample consisted of PBMCs. The receptor was isolated from a human donor in good health (CMV status not recorded). Some clones in this sample may be carry-over from other donors' samples.

The CDR3 loop reads CASSANSGYTYEQYF. In DNA form, the CDR3 reads TGTGCCAGCAGTGCAAACTCAGGGTATACCTACGAGCAGTACTTC. The V call is TRBV6-2 or TRBV6-3, the J call TRBJ2-7; D is perhaps TRBD1 (5 bases). This CDR3 comprises 15 residues. Per the germline V gene, CDR1 is MNHEY and CDR2 is SVGEGT. Trimming pared 5 bases from V and 2 bases from J, leaving 16 bases between.